Described below is a single T cell receptor beta chain sequence and its context. Its antigen is as yet unknown. The data were taken from a study of Ad26.COV2.S vaccination and SARS-CoV-2 variants. The length of the CDR3 is 13 residues. The junction had 10 bases not matched to a gene; V was cut back by 5 bases and J by 10 bases. Germline V gene data show CDR1 as LNHDA and CDR2 as SQIVND (reference sequence). Study results and limitations: Researchers reported similar non-spike TCR breadth in vaccine and placebo recipients. Vaccine recipients posted higher spike-specific TCR breadth than their placebo counterparts.

Sequenced by immunoSEQ multiplex PCR; TCRdb stores in-frame clones only, minus some. The sample has approximately 97,000 clones; roughly 80% are singletons. J is TRBJ1-1 and V is TRBV19; 7 bases match TRBD1. The sequenced sample was peripheral blood, obtained after recovery from COVID-19. This TCR was recovered from a human donor who had recovered from COVID-19. The CDR3 sequence: CASSYGQALGAFF. The CDR3 region has the DNA TGTGCCAGTAGTTACGGACAGGCCTTGGGAGCTTTCTTT.